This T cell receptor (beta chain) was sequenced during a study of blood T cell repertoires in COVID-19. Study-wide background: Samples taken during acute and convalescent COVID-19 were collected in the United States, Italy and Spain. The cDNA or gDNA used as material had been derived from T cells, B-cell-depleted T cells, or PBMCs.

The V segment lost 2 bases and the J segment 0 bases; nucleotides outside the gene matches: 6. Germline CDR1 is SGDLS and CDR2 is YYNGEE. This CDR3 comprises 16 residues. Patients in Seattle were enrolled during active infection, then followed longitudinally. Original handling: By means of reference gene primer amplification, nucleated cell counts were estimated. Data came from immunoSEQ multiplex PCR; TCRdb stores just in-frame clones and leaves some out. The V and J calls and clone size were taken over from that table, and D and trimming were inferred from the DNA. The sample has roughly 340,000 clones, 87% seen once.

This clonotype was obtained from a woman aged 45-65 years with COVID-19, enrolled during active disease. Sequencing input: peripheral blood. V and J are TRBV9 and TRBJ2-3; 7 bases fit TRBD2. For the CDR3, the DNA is TGTGCCAGCAGCGTTACCGGGACTACTAGCACAGATACGCAGTATTTT. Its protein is CASSVTGTTSTDTQYF.